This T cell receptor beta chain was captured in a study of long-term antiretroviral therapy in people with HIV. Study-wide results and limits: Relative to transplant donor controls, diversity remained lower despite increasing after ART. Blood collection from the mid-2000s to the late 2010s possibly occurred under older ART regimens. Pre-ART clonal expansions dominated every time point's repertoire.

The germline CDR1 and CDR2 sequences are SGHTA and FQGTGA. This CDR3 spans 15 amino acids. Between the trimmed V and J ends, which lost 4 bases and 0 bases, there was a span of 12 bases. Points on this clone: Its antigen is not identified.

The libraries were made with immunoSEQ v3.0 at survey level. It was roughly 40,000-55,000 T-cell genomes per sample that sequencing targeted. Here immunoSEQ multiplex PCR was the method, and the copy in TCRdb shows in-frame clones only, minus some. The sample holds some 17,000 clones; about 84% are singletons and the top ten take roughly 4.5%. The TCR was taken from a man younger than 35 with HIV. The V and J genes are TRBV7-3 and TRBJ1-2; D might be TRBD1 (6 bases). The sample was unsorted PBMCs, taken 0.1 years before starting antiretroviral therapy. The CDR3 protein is CASSSGQIPNYGYTF. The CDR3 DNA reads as TGTGCCAGCAGCTCCGGACAGATCCCTAACTATGGCTACACCTTC.